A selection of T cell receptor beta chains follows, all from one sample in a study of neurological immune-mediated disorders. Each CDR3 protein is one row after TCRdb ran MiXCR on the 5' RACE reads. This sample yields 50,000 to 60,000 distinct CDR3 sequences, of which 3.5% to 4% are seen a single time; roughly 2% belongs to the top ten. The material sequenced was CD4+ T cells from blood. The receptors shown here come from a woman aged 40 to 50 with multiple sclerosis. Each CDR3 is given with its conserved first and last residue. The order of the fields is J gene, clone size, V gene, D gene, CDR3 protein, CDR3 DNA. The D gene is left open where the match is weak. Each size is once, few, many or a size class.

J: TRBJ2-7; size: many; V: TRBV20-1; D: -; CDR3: CSARSGPYEQYF; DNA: TGCAGTGCTAGGTCAGGGCCCTACGAGCAGTACTTC
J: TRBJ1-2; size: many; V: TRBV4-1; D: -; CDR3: CASSRPGDRYGYTF; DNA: TGCGCCAGCAGCCGCCCAGGGGATCGCTATGGCTACACCTTC
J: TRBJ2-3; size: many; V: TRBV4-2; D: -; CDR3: CASSHETDNTQYF; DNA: TGTGCCAGCAGCCATGAGACAGACAATACGCAGTATTTT
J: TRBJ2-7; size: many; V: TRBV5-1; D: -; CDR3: CASSLEASLGMNEQYF; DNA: TGCGCCAGCAGCTTGGAGGCTAGCCTCGGAATGAACGAGCAGTACTTC
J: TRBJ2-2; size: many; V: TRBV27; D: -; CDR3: CASSKLRGPLNTGELFF; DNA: TGTGCCAGCAGTAAACTACGGGGGCCTCTGAACACCGGGGAGCTGTTTTTT
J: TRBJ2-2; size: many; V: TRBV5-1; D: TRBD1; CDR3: CASSTGPGTGDTGELFF; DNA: TGCGCCAGCAGCACGGGTCCCGGGACAGGGGACACCGGGGAGCTGTTTTTT
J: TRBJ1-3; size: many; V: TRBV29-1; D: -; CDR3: CSVENSGNTIYF; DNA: TGCAGCGTTGAAAACTCTGGAAACACCATATATTTT
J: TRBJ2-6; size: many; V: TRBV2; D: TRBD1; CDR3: CASSWDRGSGANVLTF; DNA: TGTGCCAGCAGTTGGGACAGGGGATCTGGGGCCAACGTCCTGACTTTC
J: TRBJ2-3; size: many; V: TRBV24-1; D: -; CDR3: CATASSTDTQYF; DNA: TGTGCCACCGCCTCTAGCACAGATACGCAGTATTTT
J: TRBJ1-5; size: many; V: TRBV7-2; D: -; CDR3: CASSLKVAGPQHF; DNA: TGTGCCAGCAGCTTAAAGGTAGCGGGGCCCCAGCATTTT
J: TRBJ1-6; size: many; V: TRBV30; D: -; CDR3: CAWRLRGSSYNSPLHF; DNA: TGTGCCTGGAGGTTGAGAGGGAGCTCCTATAATTCACCCCTCCACTTT
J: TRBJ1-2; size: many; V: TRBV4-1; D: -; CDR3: CASSQDLVRGDLGGYTF; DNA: TGCGCCAGCAGCCAAGATCTGGTACGCGGGGATTTAGGGGGCTACACCTTC
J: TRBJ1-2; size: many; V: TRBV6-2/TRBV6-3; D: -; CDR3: CASNHGQSYGYTF; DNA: TGTGCCAGCAACCACGGACAGAGCTATGGCTACACCTTC
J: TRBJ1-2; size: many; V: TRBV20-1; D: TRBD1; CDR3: CSASRGQGSTGYTF; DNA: TGCAGTGCTAGCCGAGGACAGGGGTCGACTGGCTACACCTTC
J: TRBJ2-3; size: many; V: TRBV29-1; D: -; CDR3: CSVEDRRGGEGTQYF; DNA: TGCAGCGTTGAAGATCGGAGGGGGGGCGAGGGTACGCAGTATTTT
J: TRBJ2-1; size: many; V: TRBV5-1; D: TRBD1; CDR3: CASSPGQGANEQFF; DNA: TGCGCCAGCAGCCCGGGACAGGGGGCCAATGAGCAGTTCTTC
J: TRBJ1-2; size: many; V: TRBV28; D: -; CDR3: CAGGGGGDTHGYTF; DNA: TGTGCCGGGGGCGGCGGGGGGGATACCCATGGCTACACCTTC
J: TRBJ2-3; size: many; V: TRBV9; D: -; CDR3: CASSVRPGMADTQYF; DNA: TGTGCCAGCAGCGTACGCCCGGGTATGGCAGATACGCAGTATTTT
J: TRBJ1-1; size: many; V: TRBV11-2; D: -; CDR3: CASSIIDRGTEAFF; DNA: TGTGCCAGCAGCATCATTGACCGCGGCACTGAAGCTTTCTTT
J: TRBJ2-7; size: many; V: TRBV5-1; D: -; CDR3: CASSRGGPRSSYEQYF; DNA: TGCGCCAGCAGTCGGGGTGGACCCCGTAGTTCCTACGAGCAGTACTTC
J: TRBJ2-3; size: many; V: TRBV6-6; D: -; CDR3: CASSYRPTSWDTQYF; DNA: TGTGCCAGCAGTTACCGACCGACTTCATGGGATACGCAGTATTTT
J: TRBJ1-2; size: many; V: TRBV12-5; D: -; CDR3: CATGRDLNYGYTF; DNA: TGTGCTACCGGAAGGGACCTCAACTATGGCTACACCTTC
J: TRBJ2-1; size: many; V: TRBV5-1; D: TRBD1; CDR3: CASSPRDRFDDEQFF; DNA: TGCGCCAGCAGCCCCCGGGACAGGTTCGACGATGAGCAGTTCTTC
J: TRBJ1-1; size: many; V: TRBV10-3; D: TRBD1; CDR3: CAIRGAGGSGAFF; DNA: TGTGCCATCAGGGGGGCAGGGGGCAGTGGAGCTTTCTTT
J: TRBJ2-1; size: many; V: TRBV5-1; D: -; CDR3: CASSSQTGSTYNEQFF; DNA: TGCGCCAGCAGCTCACAAACCGGGTCCACCTACAATGAGCAGTTCTTC